This entry features one T cell receptor (beta chain) sequence. The sample is drawn from a study of blood T cell repertoires in COVID-19. In the study overall: Material from acute and convalescent COVID-19 was sourced from the United States, Italy and Spain. In each case, the material was cDNA or gDNA derived from T cells, B-cell-depleted T cells, or PBMCs.

There are 14 residues in the CDR3. CDR1 is LNHDA, CDR2 SQIVND, per germline (reference sequence). The V and J ends lost 6 bases and 4 bases, in that order; junction bases with no gene match: 7. The data were produced by immunoSEQ multiplex PCR, yet TCRdb's version contains in-frame clones alone and is incomplete. The sample consists of some 83,000 clones, approximately 89% of them appearing once. The gene calls are TRBV19 and TRBJ2-3; 7 bases match TRBD1. The specimen was peripheral blood. This TCR came from a man between 50 and 59 years old with acute or convalescent COVID-19. The CDR3 DNA reads TGTGCCAGTAGGAACTTACAGGGGCCAGATACGCAGTATTTT. Translated, it gives CASRNLQGPDTQYF.